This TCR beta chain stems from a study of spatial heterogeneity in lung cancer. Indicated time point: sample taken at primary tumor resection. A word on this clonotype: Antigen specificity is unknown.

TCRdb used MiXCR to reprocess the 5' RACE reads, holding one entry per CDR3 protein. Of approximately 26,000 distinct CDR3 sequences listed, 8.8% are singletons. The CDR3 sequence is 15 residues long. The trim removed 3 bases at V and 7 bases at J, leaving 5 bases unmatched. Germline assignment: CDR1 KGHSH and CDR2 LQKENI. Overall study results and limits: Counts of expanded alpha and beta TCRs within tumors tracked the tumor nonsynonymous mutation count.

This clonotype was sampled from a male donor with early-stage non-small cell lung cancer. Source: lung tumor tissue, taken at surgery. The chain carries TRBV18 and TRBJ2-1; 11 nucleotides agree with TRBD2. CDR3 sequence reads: CASSPVAGGLNEQFF. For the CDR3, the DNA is TGTGCCAGCTCACCGGTAGCGGGAGGGCTGAATGAGCAGTTCTTC.